Given below is one T cell receptor beta chain in context. The target antigen is unknown. The sample comes from a study of pediatric ulcerative colitis. CDR1 SGHAT and CDR2 FQNNGV come from the germline V gene. CDR3 size: 15 residues. V shed 1 base and J 4 bases; nucleotides not matched to a gene: 2. Blood was drawn at the time of colonoscopy. Repertoires were generated with immunoSEQ multiplex PCR, while TCRdb's copy carries only in-frame clones and drops some. The top ten hold nearly 3.5% of the sample, which has approximately 60,000 clones, 80% to 90% seen once. Study findings and constraints: Two rectal clonotypes were found only in ulcerative colitis patients, all of them.

The J gene is TRBJ2-1, the V gene TRBV11-2, with 9 bases matching TRBD2. The sequence was collected from a boy aged 10-17 years with severe ulcerative colitis. Sequencing used blood. DNA for the CDR3: TGTGCCAGCAGCTTAGGGACTAGCGTTTACAATGAGCAGTTCTTC. Its translation: CASSLGTSVYNEQFF.